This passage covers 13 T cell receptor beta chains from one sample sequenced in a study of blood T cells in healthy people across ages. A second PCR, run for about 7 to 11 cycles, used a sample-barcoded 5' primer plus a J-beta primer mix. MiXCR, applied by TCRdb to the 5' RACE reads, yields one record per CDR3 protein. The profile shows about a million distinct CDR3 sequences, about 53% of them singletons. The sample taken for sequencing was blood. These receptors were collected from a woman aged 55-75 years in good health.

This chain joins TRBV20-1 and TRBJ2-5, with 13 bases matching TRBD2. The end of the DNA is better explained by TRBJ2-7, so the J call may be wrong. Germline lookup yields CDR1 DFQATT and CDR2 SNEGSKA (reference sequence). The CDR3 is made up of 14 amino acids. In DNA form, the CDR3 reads TGCAGTGCGCCAGGACTAGCGGGAGACCACGAGCAGTACTTC. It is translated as CSAPGLAGDHEQYF.

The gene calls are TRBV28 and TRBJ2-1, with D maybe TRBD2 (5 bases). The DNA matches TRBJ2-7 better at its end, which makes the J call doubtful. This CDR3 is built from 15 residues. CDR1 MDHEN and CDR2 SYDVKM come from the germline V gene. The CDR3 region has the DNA TGTGCCAGCATCCCAGCGGTAGGCTCCTACAATGAGCAGTACTTC. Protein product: CASIPAVGSYNEQYF.

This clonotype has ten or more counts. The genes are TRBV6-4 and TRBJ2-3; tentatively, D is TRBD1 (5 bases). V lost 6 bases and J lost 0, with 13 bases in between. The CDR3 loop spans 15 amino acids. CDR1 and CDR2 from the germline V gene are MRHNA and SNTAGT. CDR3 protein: CASSAWGTSTDTQYF. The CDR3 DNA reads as TGTGCCAGCAGCGCATGGGGCACTAGCACAGATACGCAGTATTTT.

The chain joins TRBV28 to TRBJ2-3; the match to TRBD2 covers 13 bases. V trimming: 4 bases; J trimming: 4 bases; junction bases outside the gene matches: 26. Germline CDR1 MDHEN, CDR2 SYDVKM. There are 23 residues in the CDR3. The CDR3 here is CASSSIRGVALTSGRPNADTQYF. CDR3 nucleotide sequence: TGTGCCAGCAGTTCTATCCGAGGGGTGGCCTTGACTAGCGGGAGGCCCAACGCAGATACGCAGTATTTT.

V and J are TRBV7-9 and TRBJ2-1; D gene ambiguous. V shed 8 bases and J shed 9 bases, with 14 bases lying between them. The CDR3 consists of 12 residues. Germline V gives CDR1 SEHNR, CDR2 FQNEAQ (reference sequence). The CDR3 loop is CASRSVVVEQFF. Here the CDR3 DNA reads TGTGCCAGCCGGAGTGTCGTTGTTGAGCAGTTCTTC.

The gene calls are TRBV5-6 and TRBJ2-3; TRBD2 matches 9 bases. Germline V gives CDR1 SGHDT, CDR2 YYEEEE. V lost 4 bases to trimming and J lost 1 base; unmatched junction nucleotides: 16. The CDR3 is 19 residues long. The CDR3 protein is CASSPGRLAGTLGTDTQYF. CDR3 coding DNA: TGTGCCAGCAGCCCGGGGAGGCTAGCGGGGACCCTGGGCACAGATACGCAGTATTTT.

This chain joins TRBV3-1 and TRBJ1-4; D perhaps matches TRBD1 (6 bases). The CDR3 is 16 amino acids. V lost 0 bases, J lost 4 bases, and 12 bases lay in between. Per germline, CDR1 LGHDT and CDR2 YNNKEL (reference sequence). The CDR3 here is CASSQEGAGDNEKLFF. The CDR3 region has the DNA TGTGCCAGCAGCCAAGAGGGGGCAGGGGATAATGAAAAACTGTTTTTT.

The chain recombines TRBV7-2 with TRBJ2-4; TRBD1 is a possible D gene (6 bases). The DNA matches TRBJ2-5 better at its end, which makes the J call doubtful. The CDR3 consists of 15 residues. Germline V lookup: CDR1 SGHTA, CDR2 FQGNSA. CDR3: CASSLKAGAVETQYF. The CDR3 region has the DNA TGTGCCAGCAGCTTAAAGGCAGGGGCCGTAGAGACCCAGTACTTC.

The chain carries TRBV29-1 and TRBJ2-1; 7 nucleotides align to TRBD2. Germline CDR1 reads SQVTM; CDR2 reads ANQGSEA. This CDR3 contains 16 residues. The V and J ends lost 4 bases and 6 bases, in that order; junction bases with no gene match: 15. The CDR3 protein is CSVVPAGRRTGNEQFF. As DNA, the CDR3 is TGCAGCGTTGTGCCAGCGGGGCGACGGACGGGCAATGAGCAGTTCTTC.

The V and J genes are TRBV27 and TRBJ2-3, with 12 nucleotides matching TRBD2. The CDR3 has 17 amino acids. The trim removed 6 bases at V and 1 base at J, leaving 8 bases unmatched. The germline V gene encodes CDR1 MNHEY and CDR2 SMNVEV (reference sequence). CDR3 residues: CASRAFLAGGRTDTQYF. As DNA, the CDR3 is TGTGCCAGCAGGGCTTTCCTAGCGGGAGGGCGCACAGATACGCAGTATTTT.

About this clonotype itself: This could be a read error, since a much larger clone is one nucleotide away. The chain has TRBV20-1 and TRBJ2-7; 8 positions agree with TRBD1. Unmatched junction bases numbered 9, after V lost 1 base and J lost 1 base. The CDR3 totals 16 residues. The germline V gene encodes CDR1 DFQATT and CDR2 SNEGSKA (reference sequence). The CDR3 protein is CSARVLGQEQSYEQYF. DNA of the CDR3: TGCAGTGCTAGAGTGTTGGGACAGGAGCAATCCTACGAGCAGTACTTC.

In DNA form, the CDR3 reads TGTGCCAGCAGAACCGGGACTAGCGTCGGGGAGCTGTTTTTT. Encoded protein: CASRTGTSVGELFF. The J gene is TRBJ2-2, the V gene TRBV12-3 or TRBV12-4; 10 nucleotides match TRBD2. V lost 6 bases to trimming and J lost 7 bases; unmatched junction nucleotides: 5. This CDR3 has 14 amino acids.

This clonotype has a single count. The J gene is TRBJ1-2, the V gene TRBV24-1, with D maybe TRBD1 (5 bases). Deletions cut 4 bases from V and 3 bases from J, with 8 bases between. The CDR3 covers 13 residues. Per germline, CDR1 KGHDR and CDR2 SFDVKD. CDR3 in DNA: TGTGCCACCAGTGAAGACAGCTACTATGGCTACACCTTC. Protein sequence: CATSEDSYYGYTF.